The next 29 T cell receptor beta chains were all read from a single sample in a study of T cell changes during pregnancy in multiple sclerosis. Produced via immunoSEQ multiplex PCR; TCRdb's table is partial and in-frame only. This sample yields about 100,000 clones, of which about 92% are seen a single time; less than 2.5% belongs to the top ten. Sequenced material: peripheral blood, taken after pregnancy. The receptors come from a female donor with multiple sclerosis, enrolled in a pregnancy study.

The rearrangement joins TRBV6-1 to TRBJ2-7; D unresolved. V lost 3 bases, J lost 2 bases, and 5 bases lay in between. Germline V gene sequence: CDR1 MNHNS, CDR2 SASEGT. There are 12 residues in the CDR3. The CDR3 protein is CASSDLAYEQYF. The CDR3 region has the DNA TGTGCCAGCAGTGACCTAGCCTACGAGCAGTACTTC.

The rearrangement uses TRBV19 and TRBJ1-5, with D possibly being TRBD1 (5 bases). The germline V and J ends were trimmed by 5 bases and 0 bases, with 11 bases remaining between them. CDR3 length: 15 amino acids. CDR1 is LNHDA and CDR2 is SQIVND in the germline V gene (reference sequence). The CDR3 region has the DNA TGTGCCAGTAGTGCCATAGACAGTAGCAATCAGCCCCAGCATTTT. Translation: CASSAIDSSNQPQHF.

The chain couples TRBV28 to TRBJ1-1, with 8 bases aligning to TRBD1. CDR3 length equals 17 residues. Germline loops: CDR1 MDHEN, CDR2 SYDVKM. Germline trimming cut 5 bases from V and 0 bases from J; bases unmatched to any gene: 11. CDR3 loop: CASSKPRDRTMNTEAFF. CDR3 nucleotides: TGTGCCAGCAGTAAGCCTCGGGACAGGACAATGAACACTGAAGCTTTCTTT.

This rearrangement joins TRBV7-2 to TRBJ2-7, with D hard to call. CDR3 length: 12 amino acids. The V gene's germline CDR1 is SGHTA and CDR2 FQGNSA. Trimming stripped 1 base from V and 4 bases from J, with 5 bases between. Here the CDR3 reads CASSLGQYEQYF. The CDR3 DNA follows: TGTGCCAGCAGCTTAGGTCAATACGAGCAGTACTTC.

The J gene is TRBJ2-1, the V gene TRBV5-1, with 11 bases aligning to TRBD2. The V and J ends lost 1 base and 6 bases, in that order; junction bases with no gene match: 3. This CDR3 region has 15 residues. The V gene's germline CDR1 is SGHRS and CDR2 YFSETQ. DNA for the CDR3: TGCGCCAGCAGCTTGATTGGGACTAGCGGCAATGAGCAGTTCTTC. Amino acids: CASSLIGTSGNEQFF.

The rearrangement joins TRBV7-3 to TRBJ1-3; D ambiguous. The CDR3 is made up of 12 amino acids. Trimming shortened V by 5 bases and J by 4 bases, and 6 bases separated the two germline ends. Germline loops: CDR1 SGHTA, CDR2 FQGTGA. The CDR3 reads CASSATGNTIYF. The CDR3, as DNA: TGTGCCAGCAGCGCGACAGGAAACACCATATATTTT.

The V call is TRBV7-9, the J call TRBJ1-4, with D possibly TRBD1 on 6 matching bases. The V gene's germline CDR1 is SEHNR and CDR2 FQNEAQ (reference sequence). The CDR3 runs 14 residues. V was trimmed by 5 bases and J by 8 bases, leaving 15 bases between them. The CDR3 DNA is TGTGCCAGCAGCCCCTCCGGGACAATAGAAAAACTGTTTTTT. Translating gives CASSPSGTIEKLFF.

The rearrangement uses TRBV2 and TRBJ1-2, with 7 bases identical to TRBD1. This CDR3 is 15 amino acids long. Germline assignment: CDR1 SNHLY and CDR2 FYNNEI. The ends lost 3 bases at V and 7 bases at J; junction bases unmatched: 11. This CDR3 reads CASSEGRGLLSGYTF. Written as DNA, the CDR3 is TGTGCCAGCAGTGAGGGTAGGGGGCTACTTAGTGGCTACACCTTC.

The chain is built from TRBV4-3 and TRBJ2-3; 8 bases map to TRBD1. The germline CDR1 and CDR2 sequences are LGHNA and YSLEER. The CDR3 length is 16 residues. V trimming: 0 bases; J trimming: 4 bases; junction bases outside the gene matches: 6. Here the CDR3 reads CASSQDLDRGADTQYF. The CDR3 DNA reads TGCGCCAGCAGCCAAGATCTCGACAGGGGAGCAGATACGCAGTATTTT.

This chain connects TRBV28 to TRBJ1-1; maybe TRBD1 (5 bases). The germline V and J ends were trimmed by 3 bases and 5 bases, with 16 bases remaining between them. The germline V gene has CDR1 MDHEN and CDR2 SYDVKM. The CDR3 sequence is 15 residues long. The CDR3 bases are TGTGCCAGCAGTTTGGGGGGGGAGGGGAGGACTGAAGCTTTCTTT. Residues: CASSLGGEGRTEAFF.

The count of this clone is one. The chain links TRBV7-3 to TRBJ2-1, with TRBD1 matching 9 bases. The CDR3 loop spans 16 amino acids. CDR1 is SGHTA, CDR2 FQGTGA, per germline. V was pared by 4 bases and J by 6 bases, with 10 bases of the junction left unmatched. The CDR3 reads CASSSIPGQGINEQFF. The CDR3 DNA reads TGTGCCAGCAGCTCAATACCGGGACAGGGTATCAATGAGCAGTTCTTC. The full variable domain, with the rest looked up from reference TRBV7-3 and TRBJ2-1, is GAGVSQTPSNKVTEKGKYVELRCDPISGHTALYWYRQSLGQGPEFLIYFQGTGAADDSGLPNDRFFAVRPEGSVSTLKIQRTERGDSAVYLCASSSIPGQGINEQFFGPGTRLTVL.

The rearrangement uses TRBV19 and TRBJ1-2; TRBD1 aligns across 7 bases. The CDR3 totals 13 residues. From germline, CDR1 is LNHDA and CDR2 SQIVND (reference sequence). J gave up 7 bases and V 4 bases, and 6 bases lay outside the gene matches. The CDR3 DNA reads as TGTGCCAGTAGTACTGGGACAGTCAGTGGCTACACCTTC. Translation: CASSTGTVSGYTF.

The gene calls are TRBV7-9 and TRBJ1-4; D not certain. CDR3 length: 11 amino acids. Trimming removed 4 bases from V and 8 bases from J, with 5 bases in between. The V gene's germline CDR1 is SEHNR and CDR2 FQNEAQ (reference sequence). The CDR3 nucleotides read TGTGCCAGCAGCTCCGGGGAAAAACTGTTTTTT. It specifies CASSSGEKLFF. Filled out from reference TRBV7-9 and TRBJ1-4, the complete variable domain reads DTGVSQNPRHKITKRGQNVTFRCDPISEHNRLYWYRQTLGQGPEFLTYFQNEAQLEKSRLLSDRFSAERPKGSFSTLEIQRTEQGDSAMYLCASSSGEKLFFGSGTQLSVL.

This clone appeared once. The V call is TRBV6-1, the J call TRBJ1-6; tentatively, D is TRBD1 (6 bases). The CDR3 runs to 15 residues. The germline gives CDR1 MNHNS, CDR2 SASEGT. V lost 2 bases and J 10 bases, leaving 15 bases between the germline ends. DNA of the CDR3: TGTGCCAGCAGTGAACAGGGGTTTCCGGAATCACCCCTCCACTTT. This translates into CASSEQGFPESPLHF.

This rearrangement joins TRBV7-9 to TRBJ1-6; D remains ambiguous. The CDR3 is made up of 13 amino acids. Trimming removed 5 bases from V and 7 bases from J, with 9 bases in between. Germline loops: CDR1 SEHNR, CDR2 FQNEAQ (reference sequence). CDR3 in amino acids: CASSRGENSPLHF. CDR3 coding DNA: TGTGCCAGCAGCCGTGGGGAGAATTCACCCCTCCACTTT.

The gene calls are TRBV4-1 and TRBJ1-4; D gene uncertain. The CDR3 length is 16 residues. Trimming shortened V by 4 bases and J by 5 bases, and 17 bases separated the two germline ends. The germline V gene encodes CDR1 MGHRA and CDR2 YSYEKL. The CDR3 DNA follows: TGCGCCAGCAGCCTGGGCGGCGGGGTAGGGAATGAAAAACTGTTTTTT. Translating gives CASSLGGGVGNEKLFF.

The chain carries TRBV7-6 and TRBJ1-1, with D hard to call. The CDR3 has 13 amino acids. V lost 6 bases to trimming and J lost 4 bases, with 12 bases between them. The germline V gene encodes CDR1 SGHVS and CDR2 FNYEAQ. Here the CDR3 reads CASSFAGSTEAFF. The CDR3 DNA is TGTGCCAGCAGTTTTGCGGGGAGCACTGAAGCTTTCTTT.

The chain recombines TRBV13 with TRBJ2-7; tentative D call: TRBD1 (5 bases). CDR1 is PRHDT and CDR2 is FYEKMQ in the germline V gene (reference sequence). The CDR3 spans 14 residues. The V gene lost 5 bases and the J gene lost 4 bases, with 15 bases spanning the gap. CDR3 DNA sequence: TGTGCCAGCAGCCCTCGTCAGGCAGGGTACGAGCAGTACTTC. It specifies CASSPRQAGYEQYF.

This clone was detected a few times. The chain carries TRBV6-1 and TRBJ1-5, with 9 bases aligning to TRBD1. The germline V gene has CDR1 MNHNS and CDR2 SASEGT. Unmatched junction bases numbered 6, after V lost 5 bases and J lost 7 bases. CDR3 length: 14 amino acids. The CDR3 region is CASSRTGDQQPQHF. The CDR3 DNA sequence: TGTGCCAGCAGTAGGACAGGGGACCAGCAGCCCCAGCATTTT.

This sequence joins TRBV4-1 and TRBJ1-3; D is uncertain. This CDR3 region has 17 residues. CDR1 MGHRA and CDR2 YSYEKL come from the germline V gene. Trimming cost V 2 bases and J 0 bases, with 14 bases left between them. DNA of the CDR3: TGCGCCAGCAGCCAACCTCCTACTCCTGCCTCTGGAAACACCATATATTTT. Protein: CASSQPPTPASGNTIYF.

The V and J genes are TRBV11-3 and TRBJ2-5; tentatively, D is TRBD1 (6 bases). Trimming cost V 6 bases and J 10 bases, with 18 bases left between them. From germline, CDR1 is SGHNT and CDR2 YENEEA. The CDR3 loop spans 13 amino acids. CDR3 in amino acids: CASSVGPLQGQYF. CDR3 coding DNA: TGTGCCAGCAGTGTGGGGCCCCTACAGGGCCAGTACTTC.

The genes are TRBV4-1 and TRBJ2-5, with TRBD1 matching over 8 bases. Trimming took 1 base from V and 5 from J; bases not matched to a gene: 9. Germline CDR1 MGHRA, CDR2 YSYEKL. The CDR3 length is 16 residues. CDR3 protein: CASSQGLGRGLETQYF. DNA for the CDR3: TGCGCCAGCAGCCAAGGTTTAGGCAGGGGGCTGGAGACCCAGTACTTC.

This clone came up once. Here the CDR3 DNA reads TGTGCCAGCAGCTTAGCGCGTACAGGGTCTGGAAACACCATATATTTT. It is translated as CASSLARTGSGNTIYF. This chain connects TRBV7-2 to TRBJ1-3, with a tentative D call TRBD1 (6 bases). This CDR3 is 16 amino acids long. CDR1 is SGHTA and CDR2 is FQGNSA in the germline V gene. The V gene lost 0 bases and the J gene lost 1 base, with 10 bases spanning the gap. Supplemented by reference TRBV7-2 and TRBJ1-3, the full variable domain reads GAGVSQSPSNKVTEKGKDVELRCDPISGHTALYWYRQSLGQGLEFLIYFQGNSAPDKSGLPSDRFSAERTGGSVSTLTIQRTQQEDSAVYLCASSLARTGSGNTIYFGEGSWLTVV.

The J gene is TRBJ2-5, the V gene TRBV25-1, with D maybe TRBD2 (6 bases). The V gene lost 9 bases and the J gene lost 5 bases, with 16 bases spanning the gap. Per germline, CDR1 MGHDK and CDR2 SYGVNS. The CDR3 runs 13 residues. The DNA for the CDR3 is TGTGCCAGGTACCGGGACTCAAGGGAGACCCAGTACTTC. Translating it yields CARYRDSRETQYF.

The CDR3 reads CASSLGGTSGDTQYF. For the CDR3, the DNA is TGTGCCAGCAGCTTGGGCGGGACTAGCGGAGATACGCAGTATTTT. The chain recombines TRBV5-4 with TRBJ2-3, with 11 positions matching TRBD2. This CDR3 spans 15 amino acids. Germline V gene data show CDR1 as SGHNT and CDR2 as YYREEE (reference sequence). Trimming removed 0 bases from V and 5 bases from J; junction bases left unmatched: 2.

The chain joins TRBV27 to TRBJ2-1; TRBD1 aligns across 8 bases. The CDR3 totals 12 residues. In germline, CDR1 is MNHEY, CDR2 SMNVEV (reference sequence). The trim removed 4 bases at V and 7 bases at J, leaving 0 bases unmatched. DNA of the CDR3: TGTGCCAGCAGTTACAGGGGGAATGAGCAGTTCTTC. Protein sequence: CASSYRGNEQFF.

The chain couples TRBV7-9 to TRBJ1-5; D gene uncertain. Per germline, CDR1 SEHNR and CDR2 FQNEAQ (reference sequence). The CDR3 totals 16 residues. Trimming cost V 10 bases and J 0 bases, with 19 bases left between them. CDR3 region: CATQSTTEYSNQPQHF. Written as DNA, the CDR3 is TGTGCCACCCAGTCAACCACGGAGTATAGCAATCAGCCCCAGCATTTT.

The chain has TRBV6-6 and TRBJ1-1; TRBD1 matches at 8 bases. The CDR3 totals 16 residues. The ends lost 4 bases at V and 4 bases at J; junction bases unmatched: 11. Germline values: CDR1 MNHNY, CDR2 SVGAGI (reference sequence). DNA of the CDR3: TGTGCCAGCAGTTTCGGGAGTGGCAGGGGGCCCACTGAAGCTTTCTTT. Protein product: CASSFGSGRGPTEAFF.

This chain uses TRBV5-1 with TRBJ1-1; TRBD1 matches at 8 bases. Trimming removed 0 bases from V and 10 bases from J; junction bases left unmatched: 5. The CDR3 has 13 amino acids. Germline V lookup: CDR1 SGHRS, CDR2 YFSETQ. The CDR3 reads CASSLDQGARAFF. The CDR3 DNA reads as TGCGCCAGCAGCTTGGACCAGGGGGCTCGAGCTTTCTTT.